This entry is about one T cell receptor (beta chain). Its specificity is unknown. TCRdb analysed the reads with MiXCR anew, one entry per CDR3 protein. The data hold fewer than 950,000 distinct CDR3 sequences, with about 31% observed a single time. The sample belongs to a study of T cell repertoires in cytomegalovirus infection. Turning to the study itself: HLA-B-restricted CMV epitopes that are well studied were used alongside recently identified HLA-C-restricted ones. CMV infection together with matching HLA type was indicated by public TCR beta signatures.

V dropped 5 bases and J dropped 4 bases, with 14 bases sitting between them. Germline lookup yields CDR1 LNHNV and CDR2 YYDKDF (reference sequence). CDR3 size: 14 residues. Study-level findings and limits: The response measured ex vivo was dominated by TCR beta clonotypes (HLA-C-restricted and CMV-specific).

The V and J genes are TRBV15 and TRBJ1-2; D may be TRBD1 (6 bases). This receptor was identified in a human donor in good health (CMV status not recorded). Some clones in this sample may be carry-over from other donors' samples. This specimen consisted of cultured CD8+ T cells from PBMCs, obtained from culture after CMV antigen stimulation. The CDR3 loop is CATSEALDSYGYTF. The CDR3, as DNA: TGTGCCACCAGCGAAGCCCTGGACAGCTATGGCTACACCTTC. The variable domain in full, completed from reference TRBV15 and TRBJ1-2, reads DAMVIQNPRYQVTQFGKPVTLSCSQTLNHNVMYWYQQKSSQAPKLLFHYYDKDFNNEADTPDNFQSRRPNTSFCFLDIRSPGLGDTAMYLCATSEALDSYGYTFGSGTRLTVV.